The clone carrying this T cell receptor (beta chain) has ten or more counts. This sample is part of a study of human T cells and chemical hapten exposure. The wider study: Diagnoses of alopecia areata, totalis or universalis occurred in mostly female patients.

MiXCR, run by TCRdb on the RACE reads, gives a single entry per CDR3 protein. The profile shows 50,000 to 70,000 distinct CDR3 sequences, more than 7.5% of them singletons. The V gene lost 4 bases and the J gene lost 4 bases, with 9 bases spanning the gap. Germline V gives CDR1 LNHDA, CDR2 SQIVND (reference sequence). The CDR3 has 13 residues. Time point described: pre-sensitization, week 0. The treatment is: therapeutic diphenylcyclopropenone sensitization with weekly scalp DPC. The input for sequencing was whole blood, taken in connection with sensitization to the hapten diphenylcyclopropenone (DPC). The clonotype originates from a man between 40 and 49 years old with alopecia areata. Some clones in this sample may be carry-over from other donors' samples. The chain employs TRBV19 and TRBJ2-3; D gene uncertain. CDR3 residues: CASSTFLSDTQYF. The CDR3 DNA reads TGTGCCAGTAGTACCTTCCTCTCAGATACGCAGTATTTT.